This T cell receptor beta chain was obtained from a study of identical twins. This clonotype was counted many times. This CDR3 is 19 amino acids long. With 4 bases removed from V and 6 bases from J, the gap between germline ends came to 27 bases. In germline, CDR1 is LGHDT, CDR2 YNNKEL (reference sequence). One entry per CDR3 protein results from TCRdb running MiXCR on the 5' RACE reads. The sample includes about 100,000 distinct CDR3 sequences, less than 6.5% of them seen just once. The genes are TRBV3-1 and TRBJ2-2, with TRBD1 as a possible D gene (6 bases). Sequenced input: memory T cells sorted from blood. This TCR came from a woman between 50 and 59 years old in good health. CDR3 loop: CASSPLTAGTTVGPGELFF. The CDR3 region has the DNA TGTGCCAGCAGCCCCCTAACCGCTGGGACAACAGTAGGTCCCGGGGAGCTGTTTTTT.